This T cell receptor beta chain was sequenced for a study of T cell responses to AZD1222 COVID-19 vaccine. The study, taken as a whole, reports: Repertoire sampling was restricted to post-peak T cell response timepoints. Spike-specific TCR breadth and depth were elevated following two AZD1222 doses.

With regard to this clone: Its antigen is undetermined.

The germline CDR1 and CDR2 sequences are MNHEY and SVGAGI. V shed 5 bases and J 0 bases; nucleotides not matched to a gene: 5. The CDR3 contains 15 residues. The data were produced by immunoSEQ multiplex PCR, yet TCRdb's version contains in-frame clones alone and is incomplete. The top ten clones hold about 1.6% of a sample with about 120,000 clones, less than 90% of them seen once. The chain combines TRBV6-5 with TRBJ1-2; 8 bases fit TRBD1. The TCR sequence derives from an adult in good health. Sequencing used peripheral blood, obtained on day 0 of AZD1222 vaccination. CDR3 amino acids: CASSPQGETNYGYTF. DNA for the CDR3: TGTGCCAGCAGTCCACAGGGGGAGACTAACTATGGCTACACCTTC.